The rows below give T cell receptor beta chains drawn from one sample of a study of vaccination and CD4 T cells after COVID-19. MiXCR, run by TCRdb on the PCR reads, gives a single entry per CDR3 protein. The sample has under 20,000 distinct CDR3 sequences; more than 40% are singletons. No cognate antigen is known for these TCRs. Source: CD4+ T cells from blood, cultured in vitro, taken before SARS-CoV-2 vaccination. The origin of the receptors is a human donor who had recovered from COVID-19. Each CDR3 is given with its conserved first and last residue. D genes are given only for firm matches. Rows may omit the clone size; those that give it use once, few, many or a size class.

clone_size: NA
d_call: NA
cdr3_length: 16
j_call: TRBJ1-6
v_call: TRBV14
cdr3_nt: TGTGCCAGCAGCCTACGGCGGGCAGGGTTAAACTCACCCCTCCACTTT
cdr3_aa: CASSLRRAGLNSPLHF

clone_size: few
d_call: TRBD1
cdr3_length: 15
j_call: TRBJ1-1
v_call: TRBV18
cdr3_nt: TGTGCCAGCTCTCTAAGGACAGGAGAGAACACTGAAGCTTTCTTT
cdr3_aa: CASSLRTGENTEAFF

clone_size: NA
d_call: TRBD1
cdr3_length: 13
j_call: TRBJ1-1
v_call: TRBV7-2
cdr3_nt: TGTGCCAGCAGCTACAGGGGGAACACTGAAGCTTTCTTT
cdr3_aa: CASSYRGNTEAFF

clone_size: NA
d_call: NA
cdr3_length: 14
j_call: TRBJ1-5
v_call: TRBV12-1
cdr3_nt: TGTGCCAGCAGCTTTCGGGGGGGCAATCAGCCCCAGCATTTT
cdr3_aa: CASSFRGGNQPQHF

clone_size: NA
d_call: TRBD2
cdr3_length: 15
j_call: TRBJ2-1
v_call: TRBV6-1
cdr3_nt: TGTGCCAGCAGTGAGCTAGCGGGACAAAACAATGAGCAGTTCTTC
cdr3_aa: CASSELAGQNNEQFF

clone_size: once
d_call: TRBD1
cdr3_length: 16
j_call: TRBJ1-2
v_call: TRBV7-9
cdr3_nt: TGTGCCAGCAGCCGCGGGACAGGGCTAGCTAACTATGGCTACACCTTC
cdr3_aa: CASSRGTGLANYGYTF

clone_size: NA
d_call: TRBD1
cdr3_length: 16
j_call: TRBJ2-5
v_call: TRBV7-9
cdr3_nt: TGTGCCAGCAGCATTACGACAGGGGGACGTCGGGAGACCCAGTACTTC
cdr3_aa: CASSITTGGRRETQYF

clone_size: few
d_call: TRBD1
cdr3_length: 16
j_call: TRBJ2-5
v_call: TRBV19
cdr3_nt: TGTGCCAGTAGTTCCCTTTTGACAGGGGCGGAAGAGACCCAGTACTTC
cdr3_aa: CASSSLLTGAEETQYF

clone_size: few
d_call: NA
cdr3_length: 13
j_call: TRBJ1-1
v_call: TRBV19
cdr3_nt: TGTGCCAGTTCGACGGAAATGAACACTGAAGCTTTCTTT
cdr3_aa: CASSTEMNTEAFF

clone_size: NA
d_call: NA
cdr3_length: 14
j_call: TRBJ2-3
v_call: TRBV7-2
cdr3_nt: TGTGCCAGCAGCTTAGAGACTTTCACAGATACGCAGTATTTT
cdr3_aa: CASSLETFTDTQYF

clone_size: NA
d_call: NA
cdr3_length: 13
j_call: TRBJ2-5
v_call: TRBV24-1
cdr3_nt: TGTGCCACCAGTACCTGGGAATGGGAGACCCAGTACTTC
cdr3_aa: CATSTWEWETQYF

clone_size: NA
d_call: TRBD1
cdr3_length: 15
j_call: TRBJ1-5
v_call: TRBV11-2
cdr3_nt: TGTGTCAGCAGCCCAGGACAGGGGGGGAATCAGCCCCAGCATTTT
cdr3_aa: CVSSPGQGGNQPQHF

clone_size: NA
d_call: NA
cdr3_length: 18
j_call: TRBJ2-5
v_call: TRBV21-1
cdr3_nt: TGTGCCAGCAGCAAAGAGAAGGGGACACACATTTGTGAGGAGACCCAGTACTTC
cdr3_aa: CASSKEKGTHICEETQYF

clone_size: NA
d_call: NA
cdr3_length: 16
j_call: TRBJ2-4
v_call: TRBV20-1
cdr3_nt: TGCAGTGCTAGAGGAAGACAGAACCTAGCCAAAAACATTCAGTACTTC
cdr3_aa: CSARGRQNLAKNIQYF

clone_size: NA
d_call: NA
cdr3_length: 11
j_call: TRBJ2-7
v_call: TRBV7-2
cdr3_nt: TGTGCCAGCAGCTTAAAGGTCCAGCAGTACTTC
cdr3_aa: CASSLKVQQYF

clone_size: NA
d_call: TRBD1
cdr3_length: 17
j_call: TRBJ1-2
v_call: TRBV7-2
cdr3_nt: TGTGCCAGCAGCTTAGCGGGGACAGGCGGTCGGAACTATGGCTACACCTTC
cdr3_aa: CASSLAGTGGRNYGYTF

clone_size: NA
d_call: TRBD1
cdr3_length: 12
j_call: TRBJ2-1
v_call: TRBV7-3
cdr3_nt: TGTGCCAGCAGCCCGACAGGGGGTGAGCAGTTCTTC
cdr3_aa: CASSPTGGEQFF

clone_size: few
d_call: TRBD2
cdr3_length: 14
j_call: TRBJ2-5
v_call: TRBV19
cdr3_nt: TGTGCCAGTAGCCGACTAGCGGGTCAAGAGACCCAGTACTTC
cdr3_aa: CASSRLAGQETQYF

clone_size: once
d_call: NA
cdr3_length: 18
j_call: TRBJ2-1
v_call: TRBV15
cdr3_nt: TGTGCCACCAGCAGAGATCTGGGGGGAATTGCATCCTACAATGAGCAGTTCTTC
cdr3_aa: CATSRDLGGIASYNEQFF

clone_size: NA
d_call: TRBD1
cdr3_length: 14
j_call: TRBJ1-5
v_call: TRBV2
cdr3_nt: TGTGCCAGCAAGACAACAGGGGACACGCAGCCCCAGCATTTT
cdr3_aa: CASKTTGDTQPQHF

clone_size: NA
d_call: TRBD2
cdr3_length: 15
j_call: TRBJ2-3
v_call: TRBV20-1
cdr3_nt: TGCAGTGGATTTGCGCGGGAGTCTAGCACAGATACGCAGTATTTT
cdr3_aa: CSGFARESSTDTQYF

clone_size: NA
d_call: TRBD2
cdr3_length: 15
j_call: TRBJ2-1
v_call: TRBV19
cdr3_nt: TGTGCCAGTAGTCCATACGGGGGGGCCACCAATGAGCAGTTCTTC
cdr3_aa: CASSPYGGATNEQFF

clone_size: NA
d_call: TRBD1
cdr3_length: 13
j_call: TRBJ1-4
v_call: TRBV7-9
cdr3_nt: TGTGCCAGCAGCTTTGACAGGGGCGAAAAACTGTTTTTT
cdr3_aa: CASSFDRGEKLFF

clone_size: few
d_call: TRBD1
cdr3_length: 15
j_call: TRBJ1-5
v_call: TRBV19
cdr3_nt: TGTGCCAGTAATCGACGGGGACAGGCAAATCAGCCCCAGCATTTT
cdr3_aa: CASNRRGQANQPQHF

clone_size: NA
d_call: NA
cdr3_length: 15
j_call: TRBJ1-2
v_call: TRBV15
cdr3_nt: TGTGCCACCAGCAGAGACTATGTCACAGATTATGGCTACACCTTC
cdr3_aa: CATSRDYVTDYGYTF

clone_size: NA
d_call: NA
cdr3_length: 15
j_call: TRBJ1-1
v_call: TRBV19
cdr3_nt: TGTGCCAGTAGTACTTACACAGGAACTAACACTGAAGCTTTCTTT
cdr3_aa: CASSTYTGTNTEAFF

clone_size: few
d_call: NA
cdr3_length: 15
j_call: TRBJ1-5
v_call: TRBV19
cdr3_nt: TGTGCCAGTAGTATAGATCAGAGGCAGTATCAGCCCCAGCATTTT
cdr3_aa: CASSIDQRQYQPQHF

clone_size: NA
d_call: TRBD2
cdr3_length: 14
j_call: TRBJ2-5
v_call: TRBV7-8
cdr3_nt: TGTGCCAGCACCCCAGGGACGGCGGGACTAGCGACGTACTTC
cdr3_aa: CASTPGTAGLATYF

clone_size: NA
d_call: NA
cdr3_length: 15
j_call: TRBJ2-3
v_call: TRBV24-1
cdr3_nt: TGTGCCACCAGTGATTTTGGTCAGGGCTCAGATACGCAGTATTTT
cdr3_aa: CATSDFGQGSDTQYF

clone_size: few
d_call: NA
cdr3_length: 14
j_call: TRBJ1-6
v_call: TRBV6-5
cdr3_nt: TGTGCCAGCAGTTACGATGGGGCGAAATCACCCCTCCACTTT
cdr3_aa: CASSYDGAKSPLHF

clone_size: NA
d_call: NA
cdr3_length: 13
j_call: TRBJ2-1
v_call: TRBV7-9
cdr3_nt: TGTGCCAGCGGGATAGGACGAGCGGGTGAGCAGTTCTTC
cdr3_aa: CASGIGRAGEQFF

clone_size: NA
d_call: TRBD1
cdr3_length: 18
j_call: TRBJ1-1
v_call: TRBV7-2
cdr3_nt: TGCGCCAGCAGCCAATGGATTGGGACAGAATCTTTGAACACTGAAGCTTTCTTT
cdr3_aa: CASSQWIGTESLNTEAFF

clone_size: NA
d_call: NA
cdr3_length: 13
j_call: TRBJ2-1
v_call: TRBV7-9
cdr3_nt: TGTGCCAGCAGCTTTGGGCTAGGCAATGAGCAGTTCTTC
cdr3_aa: CASSFGLGNEQFF

clone_size: NA
d_call: NA
cdr3_length: 15
j_call: TRBJ2-4
v_call: TRBV19
cdr3_nt: TGTGCCAGTAGTATTCCGGGACTAGCCAAAAACATTCAGTACTTC
cdr3_aa: CASSIPGLAKNIQYF

clone_size: NA
d_call: NA
cdr3_length: 15
j_call: TRBJ2-5
v_call: TRBV7-2
cdr3_nt: TGTGCCAGCAGCTCCTGGGGTAGCGGTCAAGAGACCCAGTACTTC
cdr3_aa: CASSSWGSGQETQYF